The 5 T cell receptor beta chains in this list originate from one sample, sequenced in a study of a mutant IDH1 vaccine in newly diagnosed glioma. Specified time point: week 5, during vaccination. The vaccine gave 300 ug of a 20-mer mutant IDH1 peptide subcutaneously per dose. These receptors have no identified antigens. Sequencing was performed with immunoSEQ multiplex PCR; in TCRdb, only in-frame clones are kept and a portion is missing. The data hold around 51,000 clones, with 78% observed a single time. The sequenced sample was PBMCs, obtained from a glioma patient whose treatment included an IDH1 peptide vaccine. The receptors here all came from a middle-aged woman with glioma.

The J gene is TRBJ1-1, the V gene TRBV7-9, with D hard to call. The CDR3 is 16 amino acids. The V end was cut by 2 bases, the J end by 8 bases, with 21 bases between. Germline V gives CDR1 SEHNR, CDR2 FQNEAQ (reference sequence). The CDR3 protein is CASSLSGKGLLSEAFF. The DNA for the CDR3 is TGTGCCAGCAGCTTATCGGGGAAGGGCCTCCTTAGCGAAGCTTTCTTT.

CDR3 nucleotide sequence: TGTGCCAGTAGTACGTCCGGGACAGGGGTCTACGAGCAGTACTTC. Its translation is CASSTSGTGVYEQYF. The chain is built from TRBV19 and TRBJ2-7, with 10 bases lining up with TRBD1. The V gene's germline CDR1 is LNHDA and CDR2 SQIVND (reference sequence). There are 15 residues in the CDR3. After removal of 4 bases from V and 3 bases from J, the junction contained 6 bases not matched to a gene.

This chain joins TRBV9 and TRBJ1-3; D uncertain. CDR1 and CDR2 (germline): SGDLS, YYNGEE. The V end lost 4 bases, the J end lost 0 bases, and 8 bases lay between the germline ends. This CDR3 comprises 14 residues. The CDR3 here is CASSTASSGNTIYF. For the CDR3, the DNA is TGTGCCAGCAGCACTGCCAGCTCTGGAAACACCATATATTTT. Full variable domain (remainder filled in from reference TRBV9 and TRBJ1-3): DSGVTQTPKHLITATGQRVTLRCSPRSGDLSVYWYQQSLDQGLQFLIQYYNGEERAKGNILERFSAQQFPDLHSELNLSSLELGDSALYFCASSTASSGNTIYFGEGSWLTVV.

This clone was detected only once. The rearrangement links TRBV19 to TRBJ2-2, with TRBD2 as a possible D gene (5 bases). Germline V gene lookup returns CDR1 LNHDA and CDR2 SQIVND (reference sequence). V was shortened by 4 bases and J by 7 bases, with 13 bases between the two germline ends. The CDR3 contains 14 residues. The CDR3 DNA reads TGTGCCAGTAGTACAAGGACGGGAATCGGGGAGCTGTTTTTT. Translation gives CASSTRTGIGELFF.

The chain links TRBV25-1 to TRBJ1-6; 7 bases agree with TRBD1. This CDR3 spans 15 amino acids. J gave up 4 bases and V 2 bases, and 2 bases lay outside the gene matches. The germline V gene encodes CDR1 MGHDK and CDR2 SYGVNS. The CDR3 here is CASSETTGYNSPLHF. In DNA, the CDR3 is TGTGCCAGCAGTGAAACGACAGGGTATAATTCACCCCTCCACTTT.